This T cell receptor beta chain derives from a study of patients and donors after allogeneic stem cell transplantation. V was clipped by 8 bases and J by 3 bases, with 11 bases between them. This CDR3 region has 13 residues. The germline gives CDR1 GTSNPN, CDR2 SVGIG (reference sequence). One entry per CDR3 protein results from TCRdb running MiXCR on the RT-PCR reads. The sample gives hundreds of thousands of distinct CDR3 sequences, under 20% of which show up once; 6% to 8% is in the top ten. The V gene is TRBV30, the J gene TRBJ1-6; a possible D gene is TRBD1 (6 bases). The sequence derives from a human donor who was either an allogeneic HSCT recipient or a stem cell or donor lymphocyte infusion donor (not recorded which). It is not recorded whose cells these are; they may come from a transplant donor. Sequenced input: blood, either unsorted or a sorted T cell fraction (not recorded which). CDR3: CAASGVYNSPLHF. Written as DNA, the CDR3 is TGTGCCGCCTCAGGGGTCTATAATTCACCCCTCCACTTT.